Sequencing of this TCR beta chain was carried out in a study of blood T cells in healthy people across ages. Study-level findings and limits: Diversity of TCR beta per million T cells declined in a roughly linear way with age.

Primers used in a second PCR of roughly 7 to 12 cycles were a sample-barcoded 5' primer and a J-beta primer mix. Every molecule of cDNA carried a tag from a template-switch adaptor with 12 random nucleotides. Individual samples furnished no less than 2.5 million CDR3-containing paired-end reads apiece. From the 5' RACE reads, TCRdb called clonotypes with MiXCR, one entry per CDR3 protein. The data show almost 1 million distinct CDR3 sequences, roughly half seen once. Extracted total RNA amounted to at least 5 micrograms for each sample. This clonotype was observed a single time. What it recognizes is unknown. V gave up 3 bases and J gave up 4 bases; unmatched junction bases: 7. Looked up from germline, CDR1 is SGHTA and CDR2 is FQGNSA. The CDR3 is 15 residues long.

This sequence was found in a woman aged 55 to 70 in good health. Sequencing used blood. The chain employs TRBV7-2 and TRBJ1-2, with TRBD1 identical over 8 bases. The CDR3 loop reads CASSFGTGSFYGYTF. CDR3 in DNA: TGTGCCAGCAGCTTTGGGACAGGCAGCTTCTATGGCTACACCTTC.